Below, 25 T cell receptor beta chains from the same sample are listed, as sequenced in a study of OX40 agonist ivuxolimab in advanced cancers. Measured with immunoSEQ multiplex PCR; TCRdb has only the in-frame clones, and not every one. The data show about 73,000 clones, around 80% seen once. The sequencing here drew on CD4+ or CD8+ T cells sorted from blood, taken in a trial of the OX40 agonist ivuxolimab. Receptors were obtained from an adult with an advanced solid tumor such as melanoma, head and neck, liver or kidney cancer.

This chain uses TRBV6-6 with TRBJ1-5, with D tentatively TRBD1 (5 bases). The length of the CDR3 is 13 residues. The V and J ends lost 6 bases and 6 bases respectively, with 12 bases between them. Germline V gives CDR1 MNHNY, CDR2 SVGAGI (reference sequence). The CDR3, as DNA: TGTGCCAGCAGCCTCAGGGAGGGTCAGCCCCAGCATTTT. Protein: CASSLREGQPQHF.

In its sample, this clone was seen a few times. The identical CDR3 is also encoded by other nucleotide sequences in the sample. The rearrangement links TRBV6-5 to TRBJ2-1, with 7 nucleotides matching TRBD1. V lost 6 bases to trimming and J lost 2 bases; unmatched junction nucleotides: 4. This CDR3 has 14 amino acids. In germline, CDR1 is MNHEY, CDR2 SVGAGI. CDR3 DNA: TGTGCCAGCAGCCGGGACAGAACCTACAATGAGCAGTTCTTC. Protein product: CASSRDRTYNEQFF.

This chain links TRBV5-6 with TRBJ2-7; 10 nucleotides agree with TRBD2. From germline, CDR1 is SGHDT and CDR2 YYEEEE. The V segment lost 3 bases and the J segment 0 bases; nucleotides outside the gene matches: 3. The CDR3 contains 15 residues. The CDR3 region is CASSSLAGSSYEQYF. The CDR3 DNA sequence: TGTGCCAGCAGCTCACTAGCGGGGAGCTCCTACGAGCAGTACTTC.

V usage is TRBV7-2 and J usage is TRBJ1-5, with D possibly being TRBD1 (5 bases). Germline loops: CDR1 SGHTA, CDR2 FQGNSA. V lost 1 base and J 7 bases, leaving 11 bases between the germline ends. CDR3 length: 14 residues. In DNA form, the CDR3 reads TGTGCCAGCAGCTTAGAGGTAGGGGTCCAGCCCCAGCATTTT. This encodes CASSLEVGVQPQHF.

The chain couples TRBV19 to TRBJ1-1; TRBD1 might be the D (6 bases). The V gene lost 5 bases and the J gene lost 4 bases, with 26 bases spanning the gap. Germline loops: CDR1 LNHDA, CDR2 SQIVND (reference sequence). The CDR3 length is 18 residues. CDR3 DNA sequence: TGTGCCAGTAGTCAGGGGCGGGCGTTGGGGGTCTTGGGCACTGAAGCTTTCTTT. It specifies CASSQGRALGVLGTEAFF. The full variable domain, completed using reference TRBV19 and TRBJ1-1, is DGGITQSPKYLFRKEGQNVTLSCEQNLNHDAMYWYRQDPGQGLRLIYYSQIVNDFQKGDIAEGYSVSREKKESFPLTVTSAQKNPTAFYLCASSQGRALGVLGTEAFFGQGTRLTVV.

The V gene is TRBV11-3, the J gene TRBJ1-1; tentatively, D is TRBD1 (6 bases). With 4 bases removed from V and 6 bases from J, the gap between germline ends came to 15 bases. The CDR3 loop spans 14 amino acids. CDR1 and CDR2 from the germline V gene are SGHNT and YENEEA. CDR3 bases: TGTGCCAGCAGCTGGGCGGGGGCATTGGCTGAAGCTTTCTTT. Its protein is CASSWAGALAEAFF.

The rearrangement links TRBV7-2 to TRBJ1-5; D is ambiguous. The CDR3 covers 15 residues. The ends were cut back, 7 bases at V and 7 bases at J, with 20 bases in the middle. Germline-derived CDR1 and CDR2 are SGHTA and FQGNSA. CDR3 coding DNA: TGTGCCAGCACCATTGAGGAGAGGGTTTGGCAGCCCCAGCATTTT. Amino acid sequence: CASTIEERVWQPQHF.

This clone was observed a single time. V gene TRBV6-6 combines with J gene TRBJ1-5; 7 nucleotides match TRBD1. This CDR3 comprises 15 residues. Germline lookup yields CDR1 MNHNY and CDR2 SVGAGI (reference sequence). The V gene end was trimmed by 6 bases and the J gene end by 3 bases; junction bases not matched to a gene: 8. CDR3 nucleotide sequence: TGTGCCAGCAGCCGGGACAGCTTAGTCAATCAGCCCCAGCATTTT. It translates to CASSRDSLVNQPQHF.

CDR3 in DNA: TGTGCCAGCAGCCAAAACAATTTTGGCTACACCTTC. Its translation is CASSQNNFGYTF. The chain joins TRBV14 to TRBJ1-2; the D is unclear. CDR1 is SGHDN and CDR2 is FVKESK in the germline V gene. The CDR3 is 12 amino acids. V was trimmed by 2 bases and J by 7 bases, leaving 8 bases between them.

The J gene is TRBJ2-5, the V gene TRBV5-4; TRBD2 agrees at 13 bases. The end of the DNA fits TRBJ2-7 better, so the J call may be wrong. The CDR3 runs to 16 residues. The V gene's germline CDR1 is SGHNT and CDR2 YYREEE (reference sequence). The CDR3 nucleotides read TGTGCCAGCAGCCCGGGGACTAGCGGGACTCCCAACGAGCAGTACTTC. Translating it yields CASSPGTSGTPNEQYF.

This chain's CDR3 is CAWAPGTSGVGTDTQYF. For the CDR3, the DNA is TGTGCCTGGGCACCGGGGACTAGCGGGGTAGGCACAGATACGCAGTATTTT. This chain links TRBV30 with TRBJ2-3; the match to TRBD2 covers 13 bases. The J segment lost 1 base and the V segment lost 5 bases, leaving 9 bases of the junction unmatched. Germline V gives CDR1 GTSNPN, CDR2 SVGIG (reference sequence). This CDR3 region has 17 residues.

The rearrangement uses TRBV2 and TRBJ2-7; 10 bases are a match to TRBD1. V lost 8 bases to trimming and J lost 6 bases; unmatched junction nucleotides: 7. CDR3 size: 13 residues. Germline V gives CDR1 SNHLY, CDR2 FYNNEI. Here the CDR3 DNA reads TGTGCCAGCCTGGGGACAGGGGCCGTCGAGCAGTACTTC. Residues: CASLGTGAVEQYF.

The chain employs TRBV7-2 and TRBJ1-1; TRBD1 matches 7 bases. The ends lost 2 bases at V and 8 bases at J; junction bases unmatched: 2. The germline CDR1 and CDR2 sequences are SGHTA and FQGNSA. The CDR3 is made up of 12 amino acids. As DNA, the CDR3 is TGTGCCAGCAGCTTAACGACAGGGGAAGCTTTCTTT. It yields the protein CASSLTTGEAFF.

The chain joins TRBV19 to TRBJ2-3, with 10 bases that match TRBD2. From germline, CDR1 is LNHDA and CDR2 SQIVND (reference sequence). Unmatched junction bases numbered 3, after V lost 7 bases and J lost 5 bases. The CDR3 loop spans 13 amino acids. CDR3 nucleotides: TGTGCCAGTAATAGCGGGGGGATAGATACGCAGTATTTT. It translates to CASNSGGIDTQYF.

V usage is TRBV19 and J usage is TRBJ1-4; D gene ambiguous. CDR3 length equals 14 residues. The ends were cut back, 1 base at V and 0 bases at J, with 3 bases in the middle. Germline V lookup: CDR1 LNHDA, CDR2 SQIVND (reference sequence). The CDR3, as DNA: TGTGCCAGTAGTATAGGGTCAACTAATGAAAAACTGTTTTTT. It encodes CASSIGSTNEKLFF. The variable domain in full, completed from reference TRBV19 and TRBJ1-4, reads DGGITQSPKYLFRKEGQNVTLSCEQNLNHDAMYWYRQDPGQGLRLIYYSQIVNDFQKGDIAEGYSVSREKKESFPLTVTSAQKNPTAFYLCASSIGSTNEKLFFGSGTQLSVL.

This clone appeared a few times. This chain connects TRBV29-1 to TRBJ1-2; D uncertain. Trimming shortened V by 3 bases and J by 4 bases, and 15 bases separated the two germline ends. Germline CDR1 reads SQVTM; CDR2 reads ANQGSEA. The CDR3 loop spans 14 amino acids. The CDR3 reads CSVDLVERAYGYTF. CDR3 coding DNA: TGCAGCGTTGACCTTGTTGAAAGGGCCTATGGCTACACCTTC.

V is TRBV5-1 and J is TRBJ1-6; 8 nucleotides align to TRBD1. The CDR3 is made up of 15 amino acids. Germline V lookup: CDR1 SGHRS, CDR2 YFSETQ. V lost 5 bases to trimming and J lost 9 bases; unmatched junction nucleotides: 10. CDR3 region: CASRFNQGAISPLHF. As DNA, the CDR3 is TGCGCCAGCAGGTTCAACCAGGGGGCAATTTCACCCCTCCACTTT. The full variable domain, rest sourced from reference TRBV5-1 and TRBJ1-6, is KAGVTQTPRYLIKTRGQQVTLSCSPISGHRSVSWYQQTPGQGLQFLFEYFSETQRNKGNFPGRFSGRQFSNSRSEMNVSTLELGDSALYLCASRFNQGAISPLHFGNGTRLTVT.

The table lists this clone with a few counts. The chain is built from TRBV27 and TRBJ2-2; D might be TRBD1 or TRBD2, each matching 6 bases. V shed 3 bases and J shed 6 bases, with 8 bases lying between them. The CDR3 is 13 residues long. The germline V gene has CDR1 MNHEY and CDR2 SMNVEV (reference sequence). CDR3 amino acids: CASSFGGPGELFF. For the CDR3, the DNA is TGTGCCAGCAGTTTTGGGGGGCCCGGGGAGCTGTTTTTT.

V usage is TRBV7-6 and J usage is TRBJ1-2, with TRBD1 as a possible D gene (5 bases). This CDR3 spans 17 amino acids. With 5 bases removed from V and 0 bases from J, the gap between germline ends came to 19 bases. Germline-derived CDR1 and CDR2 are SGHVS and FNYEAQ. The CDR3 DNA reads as TGTGCCAGCAGCGCTCGAATTCGACAGACTCCTAACTATGGCTACACCTTC. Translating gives CASSARIRQTPNYGYTF.

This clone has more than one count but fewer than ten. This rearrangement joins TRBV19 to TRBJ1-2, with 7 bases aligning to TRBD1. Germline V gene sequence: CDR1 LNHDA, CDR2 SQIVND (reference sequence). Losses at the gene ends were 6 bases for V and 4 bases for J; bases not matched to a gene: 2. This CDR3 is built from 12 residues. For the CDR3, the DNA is TGTGCCAGTAGGGGACAGTTCTATGGCTACACCTTC. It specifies CASRGQFYGYTF. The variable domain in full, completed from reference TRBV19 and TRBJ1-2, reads DGGITQSPKYLFRKEGQNVTLSCEQNLNHDAMYWYRQDPGQGLRLIYYSQIVNDFQKGDIAEGYSVSREKKESFPLTVTSAQKNPTAFYLCASRGQFYGYTFGSGTRLTVV.

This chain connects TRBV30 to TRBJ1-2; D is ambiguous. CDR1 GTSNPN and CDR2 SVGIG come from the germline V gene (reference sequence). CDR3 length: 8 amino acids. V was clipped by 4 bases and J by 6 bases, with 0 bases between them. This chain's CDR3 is CAWNGYTF. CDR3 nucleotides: TGTGCCTGGAATGGCTACACCTTC.

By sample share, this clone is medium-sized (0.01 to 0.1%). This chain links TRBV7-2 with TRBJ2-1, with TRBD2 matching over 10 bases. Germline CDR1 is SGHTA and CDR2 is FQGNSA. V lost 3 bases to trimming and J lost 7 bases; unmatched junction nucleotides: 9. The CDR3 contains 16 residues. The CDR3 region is CASSFPSGRGGNEQFF. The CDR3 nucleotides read TGTGCCAGCAGCTTCCCTAGCGGGAGAGGGGGGAATGAGCAGTTCTTC.

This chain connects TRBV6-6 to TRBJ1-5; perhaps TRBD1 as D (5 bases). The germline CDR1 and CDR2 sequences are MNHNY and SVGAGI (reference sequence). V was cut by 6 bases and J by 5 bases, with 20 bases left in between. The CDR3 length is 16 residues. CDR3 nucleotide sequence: TGTGCCAGCAGATCCTCCAGGGAAGGGATGTATCAGCCCCAGCATTTT. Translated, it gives CASRSSREGMYQPQHF.

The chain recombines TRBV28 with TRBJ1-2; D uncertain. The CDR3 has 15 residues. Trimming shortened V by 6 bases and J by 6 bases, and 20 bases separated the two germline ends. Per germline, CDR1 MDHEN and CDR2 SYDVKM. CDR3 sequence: CASSARGRAPDGYTF. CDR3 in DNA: TGTGCCAGCAGCGCCCGAGGTAGGGCCCCTGATGGCTACACCTTC.

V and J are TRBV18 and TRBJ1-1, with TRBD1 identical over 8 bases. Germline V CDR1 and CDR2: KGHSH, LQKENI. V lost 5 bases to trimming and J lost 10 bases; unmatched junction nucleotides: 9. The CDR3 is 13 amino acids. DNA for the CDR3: TGTGCCAGCTCAAAACAGGGGGTTTTGGGAGCTTTCTTT. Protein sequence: CASSKQGVLGAFF.